This T cell receptor beta chain is drawn from a study of identical twins. Study observations and caveats: Twins' excess sharing was less marked for out-of-frame beta sequences. Monozygotic twin pairs showed more out-of-frame TCR alpha sharing than models estimated. Possibly, invariant MAIT and iNKT cells partly confounded zero-insertion analyses.

In the case of this clonotype: As yet, its antigen is unknown. The junction and the germline gene differ at one end; a read error may be behind it.

TCRdb independently ran MiXCR on the 5' RACE reads; one entry per CDR3 protein. Of 690,000 or so distinct CDR3 sequences listed, approximately 9% are singletons. This CDR3 has 17 amino acids. CDR1 and CDR2 (germline): LGHDT, YNNKEL (reference sequence). These data are also associated with another study on yellow fever vaccine responses in identical twins. That work contributes: Twins reportedly mounted vaccine T cell responses that seemed partly convergent, partly personalized.

This TCR was sampled from a woman younger than 30 in good health. The chain recombines TRBV3-1 with TRBJ2-3; 12 bases line up with TRBD2. The sequenced sample consisted of PBMCs. The CDR3 reads CATSQDLAGGPKDTQYF. For the CDR3, the DNA is TGTGCCACCAGCCAAGATCTAGCGGGGGGGCCTAAAGATACGCAGTATTTT.